This entry lists 27 T cell receptor beta chains sequenced from one sample in a study of vaccination and CD4 T cells after COVID-19. The Oncomine TCR Beta short-read assay sequenced DNA from cultured CD4+ T cells. MiXCR was run by TCRdb on the PCR reads, yielding one entry per CDR3 protein. Here the sample spans 8,500 to 14,000 distinct CDR3 sequences, about 44% being singletons. The antigens for these receptors are not known. Treatment given: approximately 10-day PBMC culture with coronavirus spike peptide pools or control peptides (ViraFEST assay). The material sequenced was CD4+ T cells from blood, cultured in vitro. The receptors were sampled from a human donor who had recovered from COVID-19.

The chain links TRBV12-3 or TRBV12-4 to TRBJ2-2, with 11 nucleotides matching TRBD2. The CDR3 runs to 16 residues. Trimming removed 5 bases from V and 5 bases from J; junction bases left unmatched: 7. The CDR3, as DNA: TGTGCCAGCAGTCGGACTAGCGGGTTTGGTACCGGGGAGCTGTTTTTT. Translating gives CASSRTSGFGTGELFF.

The chain carries TRBV19 and TRBJ2-3, with D maybe TRBD2 (6 bases). Trimming removed 2 bases from V and 0 bases from J, with 9 bases in between. CDR3 length equals 15 residues. Per germline, CDR1 LNHDA and CDR2 SQIVND (reference sequence). The CDR3 sequence: CASSIMGGSTDTQYF. CDR3 DNA: TGTGCCAGTAGTATAATGGGGGGTAGCACAGATACGCAGTATTTT.

The sample holds a few counts of this clonotype. V usage is TRBV12-3 or TRBV12-4 and J usage is TRBJ2-2, with 8 bases lining up with TRBD2. The V and J ends lost 5 bases and 1 base, in that order; junction bases with no gene match: 9. The CDR3 loop spans 17 amino acids. This CDR3 is CASSPAPGGWNTGELFF. Written as DNA, the CDR3 is TGTGCCAGCAGTCCCGCACCGGGGGGGTGGAACACCGGGGAGCTGTTTTTT.

This chain links TRBV19 with TRBJ1-2; D perhaps matches TRBD1 (5 bases). This CDR3 has 14 residues. V was shortened by 6 bases and J by 3 bases, with 14 bases between the two germline ends. In germline, CDR1 is LNHDA, CDR2 SQIVND (reference sequence). CDR3 protein: CASRENRYDYGYTF. The CDR3 coding sequence is TGTGCCAGTAGGGAAAACAGGTACGACTATGGCTACACCTTC. The whole variable domain, remainder taken from reference TRBV19 and TRBJ1-2, is DGGITQSPKYLFRKEGQNVTLSCEQNLNHDAMYWYRQDPGQGLRLIYYSQIVNDFQKGDIAEGYSVSREKKESFPLTVTSAQKNPTAFYLCASRENRYDYGYTFGSGTRLTVV.

This clonotype has a handful of counts. The chain employs TRBV1 and TRBJ2-3; the tabulated D call, TRBD1, remains unverified against the DNA. TRBV1 is termed a pseudogene. The CDR3 totals 17 residues. The CDR3 protein is CTSEKLRARRRRDTQYF. DNA of the CDR3: TGCACCAGCGAGAAACTGAGGGCGCGCCGAAGGAGGGATACGCAGTATTTT.

The V gene is TRBV19, the J gene TRBJ2-2; D is possibly TRBD2 (5 bases). Trimming took 3 bases from V and 6 from J, leaving 8 bases between them. Germline assignment: CDR1 LNHDA and CDR2 SQIVND (reference sequence). The CDR3 has 13 residues. The CDR3 sequence is CASSIRDPGELFF. The CDR3, as DNA: TGTGCCAGTAGTATCCGGGATCCCGGGGAGCTGTTTTTT.

CDR3 DNA: TGTGCCAGTAGTCCGACTAGCGGCCCCCAGGGTACGCAGTATTTT. As protein: CASSPTSGPQGTQYF. The chain uses TRBV19 and TRBJ2-3; the match to TRBD2 covers 9 bases. The germline V gene has CDR1 LNHDA and CDR2 SQIVND (reference sequence). This CDR3 region has 15 residues. With 5 bases clipped from V and 8 bases from J, the junction kept 11 bases outside the gene matches.

The chain recombines TRBV7-8 with TRBJ2-1; 11 nucleotides line up with TRBD1. The CDR3 runs 14 residues. The germline gives CDR1 SGHVS, CDR2 FQNEAQ. The V and J ends lost 5 bases and 8 bases, in that order; junction bases with no gene match: 5. The CDR3 region has the DNA TGTGCCAGCAGCCCCGGACAGGGGGCATATGAGCAGTTCTTC. This codes for CASSPGQGAYEQFF.

The J gene is TRBJ1-4, the V gene TRBV6-1; perhaps TRBD1 as D (5 bases). The CDR3 loop spans 14 amino acids. CDR1 is MNHNS, CDR2 SASEGT, per germline. Between the trimmed V and J ends, which lost 6 bases and 1 base, there was a span of 9 bases. DNA of the CDR3: TGTGCCAGCAGCCAGCAGGGAACTAATGAAAAACTGTTTTTT. Its protein product is CASSQQGTNEKLFF.

This clonotype was detected a few times. This chain connects TRBV7-8 to TRBJ1-6, with D tentatively TRBD1 (5 bases). Trimming shortened V by 0 bases and J by 9 bases, and 12 bases separated the two germline ends. Germline CDR1 is SGHVS and CDR2 is FQNEAQ. The CDR3 is made up of 15 amino acids. The CDR3 nucleotides are TGTGCCAGCAGCTTAGCCAGGGTTGGGAGTTCACCCCTCCACTTT. Protein: CASSLARVGSSPLHF.

Remarks on this clonotype: The junction and the germline gene differ at one end; a read error may be behind it. The chain employs TRBV7-9 and TRBJ2-3; 9 bases match TRBD2. The CDR3 is 15 amino acids. Germline-derived CDR1 and CDR2 are SEHNR and FQNEAQ (reference sequence). CDR3 DNA: TGTGCCAGCAGCTTACAGCGGGGGGACACAAATACGCAGTATTTT. It is translated as CASSLQRGDTNTQYF.

The V call is TRBV6-5, the J call TRBJ2-1; unclear D gene. This CDR3 is built from 17 residues. Trimming shortened V by 4 bases and J by 4 bases, and 20 bases separated the two germline ends. Germline-derived CDR1 and CDR2 are MNHEY and SVGAGI. Here the CDR3 reads CASSLGFPDVGYNEQFF. DNA of the CDR3: TGTGCCAGCAGTTTAGGGTTCCCCGATGTTGGGTACAATGAGCAGTTCTTC.

The CDR3 reads CASGLGRGGGLDTQYF. The CDR3 region has the DNA TGTGCTAGTGGTTTGGGCAGGGGAGGTGGGCTAGATACGCAGTATTTT. The chain is built from TRBV12-5 and TRBJ2-3; D might be TRBD1 or TRBD2, each matching 6 bases. With 1 base removed from V and 5 bases from J, the gap between germline ends came to 16 bases. This CDR3 contains 16 residues. Germline CDR1 is LGHNT and CDR2 is FRNRAP.

The rearrangement uses TRBV6-2 or TRBV6-3 and TRBJ2-7; a possible D gene is TRBD2 (6 bases). This CDR3 has 14 amino acids. Trimming removed 6 bases from V and 5 bases from J, with 17 bases in between. In germline, CDR1 is MNHEY, CDR2 SVGEGT. The CDR3 coding sequence is TGTGCCAGCAGCCGCCGGAGTACGGGGGACGAGCAGTACTTC. It yields the protein CASSRRSTGDEQYF.

V gene TRBV5-1 combines with J gene TRBJ1-1; D uncertain. The CDR3 has 14 residues. Trimming took 0 bases from V and 1 from J, leaving 7 bases between them. Looked up from germline, CDR1 is SGHRS and CDR2 is YFSETQ. CDR3 sequence: CASSLGSGNTEAFF. The CDR3 bases are TGCGCCAGCAGCTTGGGGTCGGGGAACACTGAAGCTTTCTTT.

Only a few counts were recorded for this clonotype. This rearrangement joins TRBV7-9 to TRBJ2-2; tentative D call: TRBD1 (6 bases). CDR3 length: 14 amino acids. V was trimmed by 4 bases and J by 3 bases, leaving 9 bases between them. Germline V gene lookup returns CDR1 SEHNR and CDR2 FQNEAQ (reference sequence). CDR3 in amino acids: CASSSQGHTGELFF. CDR3 DNA sequence: TGTGCCAGCAGCTCACAGGGTCACACCGGGGAGCTGTTTTTT.

This rearrangement joins TRBV7-9 to TRBJ2-7, with no clear D. This CDR3 comprises 14 residues. The germline gives CDR1 SEHNR, CDR2 FQNEAQ (reference sequence). Trimming removed 4 bases at V and 3 bases at J, with 13 bases between. The CDR3 DNA reads TGTGCCAGCAGCTCCCCCGGTGTCCTCTACGAGCAGTACTTC. Residues: CASSSPGVLYEQYF.

This clonotype was seen only once. The chain has TRBV30 and TRBJ1-1; 7 positions match TRBD1. Germline CDR1 reads GTSNPN; CDR2 reads SVGIG (reference sequence). The CDR3 contains 12 residues. V lost 3 bases to trimming and J lost 7 bases; unmatched junction nucleotides: 5. The CDR3 region has the DNA TGTGCCTGGAGCAGGACAGGAGTTGAAGCTTTCTTT. Translating gives CAWSRTGVEAFF.

This clonotype came up a few times. CDR3 nucleotide sequence: TGCAGTGCTAGTTCTGGGGAGTTCACTGAAGCTTTCTTT. Its protein is CSASSGEFTEAFF. V usage is TRBV20-1 and J usage is TRBJ1-1; D ambiguous. V was trimmed by 3 bases and J by 4 bases, leaving 12 bases between them. The CDR3 totals 13 residues. CDR1 and CDR2 (germline): DFQATT, SNEGSKA (reference sequence).

This clonotype was detected only a few times. V gene TRBV7-2 combines with J gene TRBJ1-2, with 7 positions matching TRBD1. Germline CDR1 SGHTA, CDR2 FQGNSA. CDR3 length: 14 residues. After removal of 4 bases from V and 7 bases from J, the junction contained 9 bases not matched to a gene. CDR3 sequence reads: CASSSPGQRSGYTF. CDR3 nucleotides: TGTGCCAGCAGCTCCCCGGGACAGAGGTCTGGCTACACCTTC.

The chain links TRBV7-2 to TRBJ2-3; 8 bases agree with TRBD1. The germline V gene has CDR1 SGHTA and CDR2 FQGNSA. J gave up 0 bases and V 5 bases, and 4 bases lay outside the gene matches. The CDR3 has 15 amino acids. CDR3 nucleotides: TGTGCCAGCAGCGTATGGACAGGGAGCACAGATACGCAGTATTTT. It yields the protein CASSVWTGSTDTQYF.

The chain has TRBV18 and TRBJ2-3; D gene uncertain. This CDR3 is built from 11 residues. Germline V lookup: CDR1 KGHSH, CDR2 LQKENI. Trimming removed 5 bases at V and 6 bases at J, with 6 bases between. In nucleotides, the CDR3 is TGTGCCAGCTCATCCCACGATACGCAGTATTTT. Translating it yields CASSSHDTQYF.

The chain links TRBV7-2 to TRBJ1-1; 8 bases align to TRBD1. V gave up 2 bases and J gave up 2 bases; unmatched junction bases: 19. The CDR3 covers 20 residues. Germline values: CDR1 SGHTA, CDR2 FQGNSA. CDR3 nucleotide sequence: TGTGCCAGCAGCTTAATTGGGAATGTTGGGGCAGGGGGCCAAAACACTGAAGCTTTCTTT. Protein sequence: CASSLIGNVGAGGQNTEAFF.

This clonotype is classed as medium-sized. The V call is TRBV6-4, the J call TRBJ2-3, with 7 bases that match TRBD2. The CDR3 has 15 residues. Germline V lookup: CDR1 MRHNA, CDR2 SNTAGT. V lost 4 bases and J lost 1; bases outside the gene matches: 5. CDR3: CASSVAGEGTDTQYF. The CDR3 region has the DNA TGTGCCAGCAGTGTGGCGGGGGAGGGCACAGATACGCAGTATTTT.

In this sample, this clonotype turned up a few times. The chain carries TRBV7-9 and TRBJ1-6; 8 bases agree with TRBD1. The CDR3 has 16 amino acids. In germline, CDR1 is SEHNR, CDR2 FQNEAQ (reference sequence). The V and J ends lost 1 base and 6 bases, in that order; junction bases with no gene match: 5. In nucleotides, the CDR3 is TGTGCCAGCAGCTTAGGATCAGGGGGCTTTAATTCACCCCTCCACTTT. Its protein is CASSLGSGGFNSPLHF. Combining the CDR3 with reference TRBV7-9 and TRBJ1-6 gives the whole variable domain DTGVSQNPRHKITKRGQNVTFRCDPISEHNRLYWYRQTLGQGPEFLTYFQNEAQLEKSRLLSDRFSAERPKGSFSTLEIQRTEQGDSAMYLCASSLGSGGFNSPLHFGNGTRLTVT.

The V call is TRBV6-1, the J call TRBJ2-7; 8 bases align to TRBD2. The CDR3 length is 14 residues. The trim removed 8 bases at V and 6 bases at J, leaving 12 bases unmatched. Germline CDR1 is MNHNS and CDR2 is SASEGT. Written as DNA, the CDR3 is TGTGCCAGCGGACATAGCCGGGGGGGTCTCGAGCAGTACTTC. It yields the protein CASGHSRGGLEQYF.

There are a few counts of this clonotype. The V call is TRBV20-1, the J call TRBJ1-1; TRBD1 might be the D (6 bases). V was clipped by 6 bases and J by 5 bases, with 19 bases between them. The CDR3 extends over 14 amino acids. Germline V lookup: CDR1 DFQATT, CDR2 SNEGSKA (reference sequence). CDR3 nucleotide sequence: TGCAGTGCACGGAGGGGGGGAGGAGGAACTGAAGCTTTCTTT. Its translation is CSARRGGGGTEAFF.